This TCR beta chain was captured in a study of blood T cell repertoires in COVID-19. Germline CDR1 is SNHLY and CDR2 is FYNNEI. The CDR3 runs 13 residues. The germline V and J ends were trimmed by 6 bases and 5 bases, with 13 bases remaining between them. Assay used: immunoSEQ multiplex PCR; TCRdb lists only in-frame clones, some missing. The data hold 150,000 to 200,000 clones, with approximately 90% observed a single time. The source material was peripheral blood. The chain has TRBV2 and TRBJ2-5, with D tentatively TRBD2 (5 bases). This clonotype was obtained from a man between 65 and 85 years old with active or convalescent COVID-19. CDR3 region: CASSDRTPETQYF. The CDR3 nucleotides are TGTGCCAGCAGCGATCGGACTCCTGAGACCCAGTACTTC.